This record covers a single T cell receptor beta chain. Its antigen remains unknown. Trimming took 2 bases from V and 2 from J, leaving 13 bases between them. Germline-derived CDR1 and CDR2 are LGHNA and YSLEER. The CDR3 spans 16 residues. The treatment is: PENTA 11 planned treatment interruption arm or continuous ART arm. At least 24 weeks of at least three-drug ART, in children 2 to 15 years. These data are taken from a study of HIV-infected children after antiretroviral therapy interruption. Study-level findings and limits: Naive CD4+ CDR3 sharing between time points fell after interruption began.

RNA-based 3' RACE libraries used unique molecular identifiers. TCRdb analysed the 3' RACE reads with MiXCR anew, one entry per CDR3 protein. The top ten hold roughly 0.7% of the sample, which has 45,000 to 50,000 distinct CDR3 sequences, 4.3% seen once. V usage is TRBV4-3 and J usage is TRBJ2-4; D perhaps matches TRBD2 (6 bases). This sample comprised CD45RA+ CD4+ T cells from PBMCs, pooled from several time points, obtained from a donor given antiretroviral therapy, either interrupted or continuous. Stated subset: naive CD4+ CD45RA+ CD45RO- T cells. The source of this sequence is a pool of human donors with HIV. The CDR3 sequence is CASSQSPGAPKNIQYF. The CDR3 DNA follows: TGCGCCAGCAGCCAAAGTCCGGGAGCCCCCAAAAACATTCAGTACTTC.